This TCR beta chain was captured in a study of cytomegalovirus exposure and HLA in healthy donors. Study-wide results and limits: In a later analysis, approximately 15,000 TCR beta sequences were associated with HLA alleles at 0.05 false discovery rate.

On this clone itself: Its antigen is currently unknown.

The primer mix had 60 Vbeta and 13 Jbeta primers. Some clones are missing from TCRdb's copy, which holds only in-frame ones; the method was immunoSEQ multiplex PCR. The sample gives about 140,000 clones, about three fifths of which show up once; roughly 1.8% is in the top ten. The sample taken for sequencing was PBMCs. This receptor was obtained from a male donor in good health and CMV-seronegative.

Here the CDR3 reads CASSLEIGANEKLFF. DNA for the CDR3: TGTGCCAGCAGCTTAGAGATCGGGGCTAATGAAAAACTGTTTTTT. J is TRBJ1-4 and V is TRBV7-2; unclear D gene. The CDR3 sequence is 15 residues long. Germline V gene data show CDR1 as SGHTA and CDR2 as FQGNSA. The V and J ends lost 1 base and 3 bases respectively, with 9 bases between them.